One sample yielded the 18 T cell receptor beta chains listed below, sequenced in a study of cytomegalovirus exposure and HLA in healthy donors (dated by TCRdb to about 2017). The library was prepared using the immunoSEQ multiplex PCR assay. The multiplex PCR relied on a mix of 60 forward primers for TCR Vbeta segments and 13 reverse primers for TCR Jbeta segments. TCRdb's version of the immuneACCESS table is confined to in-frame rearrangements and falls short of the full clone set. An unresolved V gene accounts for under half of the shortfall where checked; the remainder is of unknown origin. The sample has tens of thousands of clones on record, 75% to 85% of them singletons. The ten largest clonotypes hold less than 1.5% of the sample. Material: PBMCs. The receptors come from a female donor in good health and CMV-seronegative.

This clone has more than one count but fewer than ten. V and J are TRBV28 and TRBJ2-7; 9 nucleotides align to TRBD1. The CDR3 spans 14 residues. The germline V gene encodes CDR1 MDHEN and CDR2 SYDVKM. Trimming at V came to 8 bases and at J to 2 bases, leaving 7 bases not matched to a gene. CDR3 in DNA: TGTGCCAGCCTCCCCGGGACAGGGCCCTACGAGCAGTACTTC. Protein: CASLPGTGPYEQYF.

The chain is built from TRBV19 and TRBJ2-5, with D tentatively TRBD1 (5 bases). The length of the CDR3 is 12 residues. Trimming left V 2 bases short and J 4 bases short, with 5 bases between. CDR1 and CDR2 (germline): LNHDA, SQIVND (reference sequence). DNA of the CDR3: TGTGCCAGTAGTATAAGGGGAGAGACCCAGTACTTC. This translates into CASSIRGETQYF.

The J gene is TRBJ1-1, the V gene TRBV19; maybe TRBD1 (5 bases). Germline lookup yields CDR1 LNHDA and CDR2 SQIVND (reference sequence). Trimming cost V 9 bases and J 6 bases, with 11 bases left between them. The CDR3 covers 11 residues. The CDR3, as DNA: TGTGCCAGCCAGGGTTGGGCTGAAGCTTTCTTT. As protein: CASQGWAEAFF.

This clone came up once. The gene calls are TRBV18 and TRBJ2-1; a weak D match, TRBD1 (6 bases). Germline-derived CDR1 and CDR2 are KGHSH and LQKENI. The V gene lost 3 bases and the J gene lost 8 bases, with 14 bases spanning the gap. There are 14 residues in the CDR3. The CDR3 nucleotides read TGTGCCAGCTCACCCAACACAGGGCAGGATGAGCAGTTCTTC. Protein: CASSPNTGQDEQFF.

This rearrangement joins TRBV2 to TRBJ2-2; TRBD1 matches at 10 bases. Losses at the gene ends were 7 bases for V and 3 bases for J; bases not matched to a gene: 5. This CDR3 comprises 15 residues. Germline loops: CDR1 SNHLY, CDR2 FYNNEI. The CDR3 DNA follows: TGTGCCAGCAAGGGGACAGGGGTTTACACCGGGGAGCTGTTTTTT. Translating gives CASKGTGVYTGELFF.

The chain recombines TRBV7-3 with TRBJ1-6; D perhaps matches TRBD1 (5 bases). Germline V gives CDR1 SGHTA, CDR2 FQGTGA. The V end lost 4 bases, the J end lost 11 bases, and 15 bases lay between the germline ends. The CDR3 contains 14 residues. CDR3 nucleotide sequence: TGTGCCAGCAGCTCCAAGGCAGGGAGGGCACCCCTCCACTTT. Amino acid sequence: CASSSKAGRAPLHF.

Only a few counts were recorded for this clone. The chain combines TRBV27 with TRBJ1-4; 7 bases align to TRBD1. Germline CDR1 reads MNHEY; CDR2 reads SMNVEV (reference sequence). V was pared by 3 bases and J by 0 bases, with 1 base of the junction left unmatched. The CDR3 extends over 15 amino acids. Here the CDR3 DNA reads TGTGCCAGCAGTTTGACAGGGCCAACTAATGAAAAACTGTTTTTT. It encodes CASSLTGPTNEKLFF.

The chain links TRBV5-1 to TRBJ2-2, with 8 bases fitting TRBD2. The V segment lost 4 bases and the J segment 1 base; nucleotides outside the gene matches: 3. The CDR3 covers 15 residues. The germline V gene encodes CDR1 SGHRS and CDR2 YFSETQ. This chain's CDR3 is CASSAAGENTGELFF. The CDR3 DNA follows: TGCGCCAGCAGCGCAGCGGGGGAGAACACCGGGGAGCTGTTTTTT.

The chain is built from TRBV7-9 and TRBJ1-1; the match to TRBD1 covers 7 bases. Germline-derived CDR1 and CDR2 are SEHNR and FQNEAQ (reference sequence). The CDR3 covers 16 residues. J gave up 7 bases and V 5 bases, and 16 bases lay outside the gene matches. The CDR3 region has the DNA TGTGCCAGCAGCCTAACCCCCCCGAGGGGGCTGGGTGAAGCTTTCTTT. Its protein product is CASSLTPPRGLGEAFF.

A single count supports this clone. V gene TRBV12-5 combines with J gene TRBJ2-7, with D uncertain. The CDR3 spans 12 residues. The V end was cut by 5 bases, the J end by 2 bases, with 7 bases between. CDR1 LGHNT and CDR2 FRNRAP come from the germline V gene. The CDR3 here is CASGLRAYEQYF. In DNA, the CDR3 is TGTGCTAGTGGTCTCCGGGCCTACGAGCAGTACTTC. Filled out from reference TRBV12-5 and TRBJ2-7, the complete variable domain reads DARVTQTPRHKVTEMGQEVTMRCQPILGHNTVFWYRQTMMQGLELLAYFRNRAPLDDSGMPKDRFSAEMPDATLATLKIQPSEPRDSAVYFCASGLRAYEQYFGPGTRLTVT.

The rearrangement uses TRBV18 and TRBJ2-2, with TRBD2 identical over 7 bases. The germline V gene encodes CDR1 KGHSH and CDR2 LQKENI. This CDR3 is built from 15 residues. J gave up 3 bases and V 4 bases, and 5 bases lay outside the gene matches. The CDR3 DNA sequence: TGTGCCAGCTCACGGGCGGCGGGGGACACCGGGGAGCTGTTTTTT. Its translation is CASSRAAGDTGELFF.

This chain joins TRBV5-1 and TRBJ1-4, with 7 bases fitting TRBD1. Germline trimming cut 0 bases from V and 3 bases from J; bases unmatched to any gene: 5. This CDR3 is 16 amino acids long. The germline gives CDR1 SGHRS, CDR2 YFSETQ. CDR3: CASSLEGARANEKLFF. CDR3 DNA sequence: TGCGCCAGCAGCTTGGAGGGGGCGCGGGCTAATGAAAAACTGTTTTTT.

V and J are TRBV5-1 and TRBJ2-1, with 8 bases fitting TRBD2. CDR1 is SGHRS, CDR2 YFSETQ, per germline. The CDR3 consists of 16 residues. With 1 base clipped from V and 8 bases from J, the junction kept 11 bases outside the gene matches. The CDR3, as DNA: TGCGCCAGCAGCTTGCTGACGGGGGGGCTTTGGGATGAGCAGTTCTTC. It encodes CASSLLTGGLWDEQFF.

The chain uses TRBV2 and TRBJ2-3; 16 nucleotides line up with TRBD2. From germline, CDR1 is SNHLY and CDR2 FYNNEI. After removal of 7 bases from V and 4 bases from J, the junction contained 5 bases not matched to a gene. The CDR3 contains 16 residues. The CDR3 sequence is CASTKGLAGGADTQYF. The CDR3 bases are TGTGCCAGCACCAAGGGACTAGCGGGGGGGGCAGATACGCAGTATTTT.

In DNA form, the CDR3 reads TGTGCTAGTGGTTTGGGGGACAGGGTGACCGGGGAGCTGTTTTTT. Translating gives CASGLGDRVTGELFF. The V call is TRBV12-5, the J call TRBJ2-2; 9 nucleotides line up with TRBD1. J was trimmed by 5 bases and V by 1 base; bases with no gene match: 2. The CDR3 sequence is 15 residues long. Germline values: CDR1 LGHNT, CDR2 FRNRAP.

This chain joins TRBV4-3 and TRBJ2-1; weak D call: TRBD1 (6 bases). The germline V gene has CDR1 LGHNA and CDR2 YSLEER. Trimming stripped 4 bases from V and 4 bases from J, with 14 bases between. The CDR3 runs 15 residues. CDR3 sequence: CASSPGPGVYNEQFF. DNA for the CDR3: TGCGCCAGCAGCCCCGGCCCAGGGGTTTACAATGAGCAGTTCTTC.

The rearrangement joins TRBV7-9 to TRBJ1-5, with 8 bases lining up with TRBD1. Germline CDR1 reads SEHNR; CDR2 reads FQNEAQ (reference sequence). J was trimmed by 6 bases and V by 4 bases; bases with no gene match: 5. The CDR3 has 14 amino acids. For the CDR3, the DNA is TGTGCCAGCAGCTCGACAGGGGCGATTCAGCCCCAGCATTTT. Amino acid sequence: CASSSTGAIQPQHF. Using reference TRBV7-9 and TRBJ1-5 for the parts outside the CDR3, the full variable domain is DTGVSQNPRHKITKRGQNVTFRCDPISEHNRLYWYRQTLGQGPEFLTYFQNEAQLEKSRLLSDRFSAERPKGSFSTLEIQRTEQGDSAMYLCASSSTGAIQPQHFGDGTRLSIL.

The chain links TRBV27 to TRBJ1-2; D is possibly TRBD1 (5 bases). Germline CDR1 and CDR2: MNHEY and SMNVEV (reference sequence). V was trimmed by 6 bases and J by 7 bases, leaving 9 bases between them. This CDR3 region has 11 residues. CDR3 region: CASRGGIGYTF. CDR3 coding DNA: TGTGCCAGCAGGGGGGGAATTGGCTACACCTTC.